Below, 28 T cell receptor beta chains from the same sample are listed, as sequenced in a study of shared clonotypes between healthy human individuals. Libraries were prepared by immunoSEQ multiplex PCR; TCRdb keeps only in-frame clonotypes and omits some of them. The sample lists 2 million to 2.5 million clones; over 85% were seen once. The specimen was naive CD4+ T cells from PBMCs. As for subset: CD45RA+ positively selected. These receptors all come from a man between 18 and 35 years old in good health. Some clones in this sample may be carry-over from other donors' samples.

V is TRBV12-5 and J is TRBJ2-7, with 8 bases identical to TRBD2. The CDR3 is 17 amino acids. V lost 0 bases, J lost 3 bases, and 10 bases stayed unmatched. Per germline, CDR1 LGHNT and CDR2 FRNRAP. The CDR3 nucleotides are TGTGCTAGTGGTTTGGTTTGGCGTCGGGAGGGAATCTACGAGCAGTACTTC. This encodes CASGLVWRREGIYEQYF.

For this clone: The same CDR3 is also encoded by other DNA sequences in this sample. CDR3 sequence (DNA): TGTGCCAGCAGCTTTGCCAGCGTGAACACTGAAGCTTTCTTT. It yields the protein CASSFASVNTEAFF. The V and J genes are TRBV7-2 and TRBJ1-1; D gene ambiguous. The V and J ends lost 3 bases and 0 bases respectively, with 8 bases between them. Germline V CDR1 and CDR2: SGHTA, FQGNSA. The CDR3 covers 14 residues.

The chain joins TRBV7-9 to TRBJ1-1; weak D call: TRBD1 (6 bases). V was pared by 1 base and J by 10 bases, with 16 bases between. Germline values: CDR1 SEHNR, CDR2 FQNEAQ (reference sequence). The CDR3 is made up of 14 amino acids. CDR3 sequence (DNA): TGTGCCAGCAGCTTAGGACAGGCCAATCCAGGAGCTTTCTTT. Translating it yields CASSLGQANPGAFF.

The CDR3 region has the DNA TGTGCCAGCAGTGCTACCCTCAGGGGGGCCTACAATGAGCAGTTCTTC. Translating gives CASSATLRGAYNEQFF. This chain uses TRBV6-1 with TRBJ2-1; a weak D match, TRBD1 (7 bases). Trimming pared 4 bases from V and 2 bases from J, leaving 15 bases between. CDR1 and CDR2 (germline): MNHNS, SASEGT. The CDR3 spans 16 residues.

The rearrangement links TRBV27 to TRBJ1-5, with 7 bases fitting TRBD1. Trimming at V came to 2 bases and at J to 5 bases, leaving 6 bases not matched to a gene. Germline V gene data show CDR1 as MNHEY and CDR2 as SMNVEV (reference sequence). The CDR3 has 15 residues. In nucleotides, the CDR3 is TGTGCCAGCAGTTTACGACAGGGTACAGATCAGCCCCAGCATTTT. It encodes CASSLRQGTDQPQHF.

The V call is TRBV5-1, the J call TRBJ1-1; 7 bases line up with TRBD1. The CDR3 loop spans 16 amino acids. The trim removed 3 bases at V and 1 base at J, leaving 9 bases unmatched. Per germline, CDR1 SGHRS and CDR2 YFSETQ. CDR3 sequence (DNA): TGCGCCAGCAGCTCACAGGGGACGGACACGAACACTGAAGCTTTCTTT. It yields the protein CASSSQGTDTNTEAFF.

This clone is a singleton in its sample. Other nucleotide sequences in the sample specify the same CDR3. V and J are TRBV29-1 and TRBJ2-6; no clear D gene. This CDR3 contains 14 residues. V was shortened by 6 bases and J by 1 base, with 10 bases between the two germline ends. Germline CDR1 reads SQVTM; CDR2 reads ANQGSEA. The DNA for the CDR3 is TGCAGCGTCCCCACGGGTTCTGGGGCCAACGTCCTGACTTTC. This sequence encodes CSVPTGSGANVLTF.

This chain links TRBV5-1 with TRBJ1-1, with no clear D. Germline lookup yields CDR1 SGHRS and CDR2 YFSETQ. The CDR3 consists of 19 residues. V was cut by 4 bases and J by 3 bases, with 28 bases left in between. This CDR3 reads CASSENPPGAGQGHTEAFF. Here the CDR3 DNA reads TGCGCCAGCAGCGAGAACCCTCCCGGAGCGGGCCAAGGGCACACTGAAGCTTTCTTT.

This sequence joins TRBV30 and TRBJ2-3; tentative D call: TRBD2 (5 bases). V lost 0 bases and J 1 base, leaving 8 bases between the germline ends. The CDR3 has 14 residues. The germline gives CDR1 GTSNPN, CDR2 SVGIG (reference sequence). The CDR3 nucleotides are TGTGCCTGGAGTGTGGGAGTCGGCACAGATACGCAGTATTTT. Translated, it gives CAWSVGVGTDTQYF.

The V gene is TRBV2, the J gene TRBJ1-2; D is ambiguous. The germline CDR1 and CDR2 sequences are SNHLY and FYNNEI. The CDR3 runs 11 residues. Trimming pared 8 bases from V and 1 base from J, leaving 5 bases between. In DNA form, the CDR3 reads TGTGCCAGCGGGAGTAACTATGGCTACACCTTC. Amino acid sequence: CASGSNYGYTF.

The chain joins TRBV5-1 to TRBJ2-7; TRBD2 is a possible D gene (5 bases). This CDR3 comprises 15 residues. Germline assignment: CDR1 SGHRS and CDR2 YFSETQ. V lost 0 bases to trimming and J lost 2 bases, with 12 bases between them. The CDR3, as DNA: TGCGCCAGCAGCTTGGGTGGAGTCGGGGCCTACGAGCAGTACTTC. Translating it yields CASSLGGVGAYEQYF.

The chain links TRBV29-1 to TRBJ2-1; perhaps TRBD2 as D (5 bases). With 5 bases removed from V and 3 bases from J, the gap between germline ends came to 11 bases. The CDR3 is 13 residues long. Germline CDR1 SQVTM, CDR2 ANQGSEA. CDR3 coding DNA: TGCAGCGTTTTTAGCGCGCACTACAATGAGCAGTTCTTC. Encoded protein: CSVFSAHYNEQFF.

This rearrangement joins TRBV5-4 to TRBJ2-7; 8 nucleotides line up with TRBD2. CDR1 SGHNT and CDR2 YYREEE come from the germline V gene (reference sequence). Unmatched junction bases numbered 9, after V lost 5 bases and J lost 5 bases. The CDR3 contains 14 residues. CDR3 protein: CASREAGAPHEQYF. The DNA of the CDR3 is TGTGCCAGCAGAGAAGCGGGAGCCCCCCACGAGCAGTACTTC.

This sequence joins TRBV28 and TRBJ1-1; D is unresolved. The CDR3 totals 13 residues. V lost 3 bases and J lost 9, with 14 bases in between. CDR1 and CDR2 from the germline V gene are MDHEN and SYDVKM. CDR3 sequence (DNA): TGTGCCAGCAGTTTTTCCACCGATCGGAAAGCTTTCTTT. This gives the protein CASSFSTDRKAFF.

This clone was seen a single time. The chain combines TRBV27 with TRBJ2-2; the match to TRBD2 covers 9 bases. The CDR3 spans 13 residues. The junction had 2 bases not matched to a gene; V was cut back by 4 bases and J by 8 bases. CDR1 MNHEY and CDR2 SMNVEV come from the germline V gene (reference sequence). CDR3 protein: CASSSGLAGELFF. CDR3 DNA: TGTGCCAGCAGTTCGGGACTAGCAGGGGAGCTGTTTTTT.

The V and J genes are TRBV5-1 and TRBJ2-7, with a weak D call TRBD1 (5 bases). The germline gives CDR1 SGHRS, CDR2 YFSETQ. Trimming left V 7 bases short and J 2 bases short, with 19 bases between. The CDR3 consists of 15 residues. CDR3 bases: TGCGCCAGCGGCCCTGGGGTAGGGGTGGCCTACGAGCAGTACTTC. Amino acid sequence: CASGPGVGVAYEQYF.

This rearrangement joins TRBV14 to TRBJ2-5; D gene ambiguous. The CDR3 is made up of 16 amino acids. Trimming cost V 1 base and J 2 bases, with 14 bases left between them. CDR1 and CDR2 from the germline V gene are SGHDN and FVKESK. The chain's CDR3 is CASSQGIRALQETQYF. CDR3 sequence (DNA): TGTGCCAGCAGCCAAGGAATCCGGGCCCTACAAGAGACCCAGTACTTC.

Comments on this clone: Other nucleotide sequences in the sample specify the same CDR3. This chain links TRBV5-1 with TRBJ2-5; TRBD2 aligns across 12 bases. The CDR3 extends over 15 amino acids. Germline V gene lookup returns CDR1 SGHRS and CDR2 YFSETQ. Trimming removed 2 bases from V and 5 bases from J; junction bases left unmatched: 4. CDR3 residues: CASSFLAGGQETQYF. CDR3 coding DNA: TGCGCCAGCAGCTTCCTAGCGGGAGGGCAGGAGACCCAGTACTTC.

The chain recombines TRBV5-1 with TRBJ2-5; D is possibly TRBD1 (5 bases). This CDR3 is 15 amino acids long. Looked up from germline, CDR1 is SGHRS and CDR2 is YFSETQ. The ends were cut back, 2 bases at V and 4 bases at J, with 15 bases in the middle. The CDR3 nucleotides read TGCGCCAGCAGCTTTATGCAGGGAATAGGAGAGACCCAGTACTTC. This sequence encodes CASSFMQGIGETQYF.

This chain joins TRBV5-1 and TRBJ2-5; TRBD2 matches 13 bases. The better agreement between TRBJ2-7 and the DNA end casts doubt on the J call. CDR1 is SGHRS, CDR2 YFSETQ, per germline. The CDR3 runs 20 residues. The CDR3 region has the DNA TGCGCCAGCAGCCGGGGGCTCGGGACTAGCGGGACTCTGAGCTCCTACGAGCAGTACTTC. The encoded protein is CASSRGLGTSGTLSSYEQYF.

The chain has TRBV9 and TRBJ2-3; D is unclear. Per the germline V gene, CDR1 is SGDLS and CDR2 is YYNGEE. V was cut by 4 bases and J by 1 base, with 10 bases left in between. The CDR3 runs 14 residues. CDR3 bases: TGTGCCAGCAGCCCAAAAGGAGGCACAGATACGCAGTATTTT. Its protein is CASSPKGGTDTQYF.

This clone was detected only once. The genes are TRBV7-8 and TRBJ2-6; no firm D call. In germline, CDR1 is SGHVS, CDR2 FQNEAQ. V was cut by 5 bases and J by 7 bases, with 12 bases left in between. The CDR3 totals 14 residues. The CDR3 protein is CASSPVPVANVLTF. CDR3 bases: TGTGCCAGCAGCCCAGTTCCGGTTGCCAACGTCCTGACTTTC.

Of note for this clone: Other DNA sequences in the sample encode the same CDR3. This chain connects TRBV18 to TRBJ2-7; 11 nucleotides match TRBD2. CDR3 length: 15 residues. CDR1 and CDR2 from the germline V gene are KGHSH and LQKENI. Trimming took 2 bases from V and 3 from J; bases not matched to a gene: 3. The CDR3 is CASSPGTSGNYEQYF. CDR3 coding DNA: TGTGCCAGCTCACCAGGGACTAGCGGAAACTACGAGCAGTACTTC. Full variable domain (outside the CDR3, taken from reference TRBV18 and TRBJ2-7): NAGVMQNPRHLVRRRGQEARLRCSPMKGHSHVYWYRQLPEEGLKFMVYLQKENIIDESGMPKERFSAEFPKEGPSILRIQQVVRGDSAAYFCASSPGTSGNYEQYFGPGTRLTVT.

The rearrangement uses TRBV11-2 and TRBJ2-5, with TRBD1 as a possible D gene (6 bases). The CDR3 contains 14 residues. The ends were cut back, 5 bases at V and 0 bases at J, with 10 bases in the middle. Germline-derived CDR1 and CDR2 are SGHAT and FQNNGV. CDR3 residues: CASSPPGDQETQYF. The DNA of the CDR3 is TGTGCCAGCAGCCCCCCAGGGGACCAAGAGACCCAGTACTTC.

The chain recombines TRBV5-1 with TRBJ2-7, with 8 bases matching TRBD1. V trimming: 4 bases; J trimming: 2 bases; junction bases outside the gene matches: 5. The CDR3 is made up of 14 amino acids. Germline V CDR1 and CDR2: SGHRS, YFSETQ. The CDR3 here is CASSIDRGTYEQYF. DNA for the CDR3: TGCGCCAGCAGCATCGACAGGGGAACCTACGAGCAGTACTTC.

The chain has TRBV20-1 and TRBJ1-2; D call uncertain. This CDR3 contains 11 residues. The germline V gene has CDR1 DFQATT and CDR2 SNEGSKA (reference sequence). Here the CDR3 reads CRARSNYGYTF. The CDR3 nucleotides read TGCAGGGCCCGGAGCAACTATGGCTACACCTTC.

CDR3 sequence reads: CASSGRRNEKLFF. The CDR3 coding sequence is TGTGCCAGCAGCGGGAGACGGAATGAAAAACTGTTTTTT. J is TRBJ1-4 and V is TRBV5-4; the D is unclear. The CDR3 consists of 13 residues. Trimming removed 4 bases from V and 5 bases from J, with 9 bases in between. Germline V gene lookup returns CDR1 SGHNT and CDR2 YYREEE (reference sequence).

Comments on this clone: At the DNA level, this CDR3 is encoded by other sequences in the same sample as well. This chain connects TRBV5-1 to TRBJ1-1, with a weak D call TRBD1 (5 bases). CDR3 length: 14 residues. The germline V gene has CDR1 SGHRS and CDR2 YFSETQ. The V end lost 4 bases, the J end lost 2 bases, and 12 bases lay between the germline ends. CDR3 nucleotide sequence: TGCGCCAGCAGCGGGGGTACGGGTAACACTGAAGCTTTCTTT. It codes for CASSGGTGNTEAFF.